This T cell receptor (beta chain) was captured in a study of T cell responses to AZD1222 COVID-19 vaccine. This CDR3 is built from 13 residues. Germline assignment: CDR1 SGHVS and CDR2 FQNEAQ. The ends were cut back, 2 bases at V and 13 bases at J, with 15 bases in the middle. On this clone: Its matching antigen is unknown.

Study-wide results and limits: There were mostly white British donors and more females than males, and clonal diversity was possibly underestimated. CD4 TCRs linked to vaccination spanned spike, dominating at 160-218 and 743-854.

Repertoires were generated with immunoSEQ multiplex PCR, while TCRdb's copy carries only in-frame clones and drops some. Among more than 110,000 clones listed, nearly 95% were seen once. The chain is built from TRBV7-8 and TRBJ2-1; D unclear. The TCR originated in an adult who received the AZD1222 COVID-19 vaccine. Source: peripheral blood, taken 28 days after the second AZD1222 dose. This CDR3 is CASSLSIDRLQFF. In DNA, the CDR3 is TGTGCCAGCAGCTTATCTATCGACCGACTCCAGTTCTTC.